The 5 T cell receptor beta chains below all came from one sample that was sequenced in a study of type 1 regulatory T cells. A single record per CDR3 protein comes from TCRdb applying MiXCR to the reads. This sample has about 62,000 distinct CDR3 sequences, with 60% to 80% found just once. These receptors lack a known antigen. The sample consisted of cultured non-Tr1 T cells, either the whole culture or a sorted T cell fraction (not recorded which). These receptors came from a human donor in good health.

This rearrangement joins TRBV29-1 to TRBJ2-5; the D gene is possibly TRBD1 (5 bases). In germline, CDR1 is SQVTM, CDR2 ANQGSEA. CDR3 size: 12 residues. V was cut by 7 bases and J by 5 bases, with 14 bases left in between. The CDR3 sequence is CSGRTLLETQYF. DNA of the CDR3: TGCAGCGGCAGGACACTTCTCGAGACCCAGTACTTC.

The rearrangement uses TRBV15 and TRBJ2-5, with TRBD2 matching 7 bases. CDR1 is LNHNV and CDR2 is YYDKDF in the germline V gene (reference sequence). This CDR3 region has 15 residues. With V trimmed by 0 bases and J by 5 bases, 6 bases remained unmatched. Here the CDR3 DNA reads TGTGCCACCAGCAGAGAAGCGGGGACGGGGGAGACCCAGTACTTC. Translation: CATSREAGTGETQYF.

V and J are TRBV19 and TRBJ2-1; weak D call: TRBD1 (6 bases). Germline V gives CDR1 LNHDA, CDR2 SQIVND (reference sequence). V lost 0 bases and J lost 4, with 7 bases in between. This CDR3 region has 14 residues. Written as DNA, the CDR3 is TGTGCCAGTAGTATAGAGGGGGCTTACAATGAGCAGTTCTTC. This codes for CASSIEGAYNEQFF.

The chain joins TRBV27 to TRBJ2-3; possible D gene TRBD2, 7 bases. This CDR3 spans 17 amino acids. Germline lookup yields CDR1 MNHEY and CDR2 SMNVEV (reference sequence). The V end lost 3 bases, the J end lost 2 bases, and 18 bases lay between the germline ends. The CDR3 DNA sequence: TGTGCCAGCAGTTTGCTGGGGGGGGGGGCCCTCACAGATACGCAGTATTTT. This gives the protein CASSLLGGGALTDTQYF.

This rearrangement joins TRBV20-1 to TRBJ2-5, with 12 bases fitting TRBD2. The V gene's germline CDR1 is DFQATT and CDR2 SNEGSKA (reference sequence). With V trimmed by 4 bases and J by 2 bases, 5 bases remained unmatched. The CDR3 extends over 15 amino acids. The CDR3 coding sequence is TGCAGTGCTACCGGACTAGCGGGGCAACAAGAGACCCAGTACTTC. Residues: CSATGLAGQQETQYF.